These 10 T cell receptor beta chains were all obtained from the same sample, sequenced in a study of cytomegalovirus exposure and HLA in healthy donors. The PCR had 60 Vbeta and 13 Jbeta primers. Sequencing was performed with immunoSEQ multiplex PCR; in TCRdb, only in-frame clones are kept and a portion is missing. This sample has more than 65,000 clones, with 74% found just once. Sequenced sample: PBMCs. The receptors come from a woman aged 55-69 years in good health and CMV-seropositive.

J is TRBJ1-1 and V is TRBV9; no clear D. The germline CDR1 and CDR2 sequences are SGDLS and YYNGEE. The ends were cut back, 4 bases at V and 9 bases at J, with 19 bases in the middle. This CDR3 region has 14 residues. CDR3 sequence: CASSPLVPQAQAFF. The CDR3 DNA is TGTGCCAGCAGCCCCCTAGTCCCCCAAGCTCAAGCTTTCTTT. Full variable domain (rest looked up from reference TRBV9 and TRBJ1-1): DSGVTQTPKHLITATGQRVTLRCSPRSGDLSVYWYQQSLDQGLQFLIQYYNGEERAKGNILERFSAQQFPDLHSELNLSSLELGDSALYFCASSPLVPQAQAFFGQGTRLTVV.

The rearrangement uses TRBV10-1 and TRBJ2-1; D is possibly TRBD1 (6 bases). The CDR3 has 14 residues. The V gene's germline CDR1 is WNHNN and CDR2 SYGVQD (reference sequence). Deletions cut 2 bases from V and 7 bases from J, with 12 bases between. CDR3 region: CASSERVTGNEQFF. Written as DNA, the CDR3 is TGCGCCAGCAGTGAGAGAGTAACAGGGAATGAGCAGTTCTTC.

This chain joins TRBV2 and TRBJ2-5; a possible D gene is TRBD2 (5 bases). Looked up from germline, CDR1 is SNHLY and CDR2 is FYNNEI. The CDR3 contains 13 residues. V lost 6 bases, J lost 2 bases, and 10 bases lay in between. CDR3 sequence reads: CASRLSGQETQYF. CDR3 nucleotides: TGTGCCAGCAGATTGAGCGGACAAGAGACCCAGTACTTC.

V is TRBV5-6 and J is TRBJ2-2; 9 bases map to TRBD1. The CDR3 has 16 residues. J was trimmed by 1 base and V by 2 bases; bases with no gene match: 3. CDR1 SGHDT and CDR2 YYEEEE come from the germline V gene. The CDR3 spells CASSFRGQGNTGELFF. The CDR3 DNA reads as TGTGCCAGCAGCTTTAGGGGACAGGGGAACACCGGGGAGCTGTTTTTT. Full variable domain (missing parts from reference TRBV5-6 and TRBJ2-2): DAGVTQSPTHLIKTRGQQVTLRCSPKSGHDTVSWYQQALGQGPQFIFQYYEEEERQRGNFPDRFSGHQFPNYSSELNVNALLLGDSALYLCASSFRGQGNTGELFFGEGSRLTVL.

This chain uses TRBV7-9 with TRBJ1-3; TRBD1 might be the D (6 bases). The V gene's germline CDR1 is SEHNR and CDR2 FQNEAQ (reference sequence). This CDR3 comprises 15 residues. V was cut by 5 bases and J by 0 bases, with 11 bases left in between. The CDR3 nucleotides read TGTGCCAGCAGCCATTACAGGGCCTCTGGAAACACCATATATTTT. It yields the protein CASSHYRASGNTIYF.

The chain employs TRBV5-1 and TRBJ2-1, with 8 positions matching TRBD2. Per the germline V gene, CDR1 is SGHRS and CDR2 is YFSETQ. This CDR3 region has 14 residues. V shed 5 bases, J shed 5 bases, and the junction held 6 bases outside the gene matches. CDR3 coding DNA: TGCGCCAGCAGTCGAACTAGCGGCCACAATGAGCAGTTCTTC. Residues: CASSRTSGHNEQFF.

DNA for the CDR3: TGTGCCAGCAGGGCAGACAGGGCAGGAAACACCATATATTTT. Amino acids: CASRADRAGNTIYF. The chain recombines TRBV2 with TRBJ1-3; TRBD1 agrees at 7 bases. The V and J ends lost 6 bases and 4 bases, in that order; junction bases with no gene match: 6. The CDR3 loop spans 14 amino acids. The V gene's germline CDR1 is SNHLY and CDR2 FYNNEI.

This clone has more than one count but fewer than ten. The chain employs TRBV6-5 and TRBJ2-7; 9 bases are shared with TRBD1. J was trimmed by 1 base and V by 6 bases; bases with no gene match: 7. Per the germline V gene, CDR1 is MNHEY and CDR2 is SVGAGI. The CDR3 extends over 15 amino acids. The CDR3, as DNA: TGTGCCAGCAGACAGGGGGCGGTTGGATCCTACGAGCAGTACTTC. It specifies CASRQGAVGSYEQYF.

CDR3 amino acids: CSVEGGQGVDEQYF. The CDR3 DNA follows: TGCAGCGTTGAAGGGGGACAGGGGGTCGACGAGCAGTACTTC. V is TRBV29-1 and J is TRBJ2-5; 11 bases are a match to TRBD1. The J call may be wrong; the DNA end is better matched by TRBJ2-7. Germline values: CDR1 SQVTM, CDR2 ANQGSEA. The CDR3 consists of 14 residues.

The V and J genes are TRBV2 and TRBJ2-3; 8 bases fit TRBD1. V gave up 3 bases and J gave up 1 base; unmatched junction bases: 3. Germline lookup yields CDR1 SNHLY and CDR2 FYNNEI. The CDR3 runs 15 residues. This CDR3 reads CASSDNRGGTDTQYF. CDR3 in DNA: TGTGCCAGCAGTGATAACAGGGGGGGCACAGATACGCAGTATTTT.